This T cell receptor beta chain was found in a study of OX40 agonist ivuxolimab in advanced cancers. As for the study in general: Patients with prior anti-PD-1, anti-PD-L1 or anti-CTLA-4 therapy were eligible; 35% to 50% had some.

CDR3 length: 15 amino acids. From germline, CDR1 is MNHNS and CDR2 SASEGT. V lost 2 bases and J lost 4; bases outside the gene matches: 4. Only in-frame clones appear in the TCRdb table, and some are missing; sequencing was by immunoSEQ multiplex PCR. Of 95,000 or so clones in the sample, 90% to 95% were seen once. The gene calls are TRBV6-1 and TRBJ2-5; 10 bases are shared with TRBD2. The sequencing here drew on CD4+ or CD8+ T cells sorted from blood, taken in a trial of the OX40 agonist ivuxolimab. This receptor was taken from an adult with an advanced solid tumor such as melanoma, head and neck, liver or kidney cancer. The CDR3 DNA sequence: TGTGCCAGCAGTGAAAAGGGACTAGCGCGAGAGACCCAGTACTTC. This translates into CASSEKGLARETQYF.